Below are 28 T cell receptor beta chains sequenced from a single sample in a study of PD-1 blockade in classical Hodgkin lymphoma (dated by TCRdb to 2018 to 2021). The library was obtained by the immunoSEQ multiplex PCR assay. TCRdb re-hosts the immuneACCESS table, in-frame sequences only. Its copies lack some clones; in the studies checked, an unresolved V gene accounts for under half of them, and the cause for the rest is not known. For this sample the table gives 35,000 or so clones, of which 69% were detected only once. Clones ranked in the top ten supply 13% to 15% of the sample. The time point label for this specimen denotes: cycle 2 day 1 (C2D1) of nivolumab. Every trial patient had relapsed following autologous stem cell transplantation, and prior brentuximab vedotin exposure was what differed among cohorts A, B and C. The specimen comprised peripheral blood mononuclear cells (PBMCs), sampled before the second cycle of nivolumab. The receptors shown here come from a human donor with classical Hodgkin lymphoma.

The chain employs TRBV5-5 and TRBJ1-1, with D possibly TRBD1 on 6 matching bases. The CDR3 runs 12 residues. CDR1 is SGHKS and CDR2 is YYEKEE in the germline V gene (reference sequence). V lost 1 base and J lost 7, with 8 bases in between. The CDR3 reads CASSLQGLEAFF. CDR3 nucleotide sequence: TGTGCCAGCAGCTTGCAGGGGCTTGAAGCTTTCTTT.

The table lists this clone with a few counts. The rearrangement joins TRBV28 to TRBJ2-1; D is unclear. CDR3 size: 12 residues. V lost 4 bases, J lost 10 bases, and 11 bases lay in between. CDR1 and CDR2 from the germline V gene are MDHEN and SYDVKM. CDR3 DNA: TGTGCCAGCAGTTACGGCCTAGGGGAGCAGTTCTTC. This codes for CASSYGLGEQFF.

The V gene is TRBV4-1, the J gene TRBJ1-4; D possibly corresponds to TRBD1 (6 bases). Germline assignment: CDR1 MGHRA and CDR2 YSYEKL. The ends were cut back, 1 base at V and 8 bases at J, with 17 bases in the middle. The CDR3 spans 16 residues. Here the CDR3 DNA reads TGCGCCAGCAGCCAAGGTGGGGCAGGGGTTGGGGAAAAACTGTTTTTT. Residues: CASSQGGAGVGEKLFF.

V and J are TRBV7-7 and TRBJ2-1, with TRBD2 matching over 13 bases. The V gene end was trimmed by 5 bases and the J gene end by 4 bases; junction bases not matched to a gene: 2. The CDR3 is 15 amino acids. The germline V gene encodes CDR1 SSHAT and CDR2 FNYEAQ (reference sequence). The CDR3 DNA sequence: TGTGCCAGCAGCACGGGACTAGCGGGATACAATGAGCAGTTCTTC. Its protein is CASSTGLAGYNEQFF. The full variable domain, its missing parts supplied by reference TRBV7-7 and TRBJ2-1, is GAGVSQSPRYKVTKRGQDVTLRCDPISSHATLYWYQQALGQGPEFLTYFNYEAQPDKSGLPSDRFSAERPEGSISTLTIQRTEQRDSAMYRCASSTGLAGYNEQFFGPGTRLTVL.

This clone was counted many times. The V gene is TRBV4-2, the J gene TRBJ1-5; no firm D call. The V gene lost 0 bases and the J gene lost 7 bases, with 13 bases spanning the gap. This CDR3 spans 15 amino acids. Looked up from germline, CDR1 is LGHNA and CDR2 is YNFKEQ. The CDR3, as DNA: TGTGCCAGCAGCCAAGATTTCGGGGTGGGCCAGCCCCAGCATTTT. Translating it yields CASSQDFGVGQPQHF.

The chain has TRBV9 and TRBJ2-5; 7 positions match TRBD2. Germline assignment: CDR1 SGDLS and CDR2 YYNGEE. The CDR3 has 15 amino acids. V shed 1 base and J 4 bases; nucleotides not matched to a gene: 7. CDR3: CASSVMQGGGETQYF. Written as DNA, the CDR3 is TGTGCCAGCAGCGTAATGCAGGGCGGGGGAGAGACCCAGTACTTC.

V is TRBV7-2 and J is TRBJ1-2, with 7 bases lining up with TRBD1. Trimming at V came to 4 bases and at J to 4 bases, leaving 3 bases not matched to a gene. Per germline, CDR1 SGHTA and CDR2 FQGNSA. This CDR3 comprises 13 residues. As DNA, the CDR3 is TGTGCCAGCAGCTCGGGGACAGTCTATGGCTACACCTTC. Translated: CASSSGTVYGYTF. The full variable domain, with the rest looked up from reference TRBV7-2 and TRBJ1-2, is GAGVSQSPSNKVTEKGKDVELRCDPISGHTALYWYRQSLGQGLEFLIYFQGNSAPDKSGLPSDRFSAERTGGSVSTLTIQRTQQEDSAVYLCASSSGTVYGYTFGSGTRLTVV.

The chain carries TRBV15 and TRBJ2-7; TRBD2 matches at 9 bases. The CDR3 length is 16 residues. CDR1 is LNHNV, CDR2 YYDKDF, per germline (reference sequence). The trim removed 1 base at V and 1 base at J, leaving 5 bases unmatched. The CDR3 spells CATSRGLREGSYEQYF. As DNA, the CDR3 is TGTGCCACCAGCAGAGGCTTGCGGGAGGGTTCCTACGAGCAGTACTTC. The full variable domain, its missing parts supplied by reference TRBV15 and TRBJ2-7, is DAMVIQNPRYQVTQFGKPVTLSCSQTLNHNVMYWYQQKSSQAPKLLFHYYDKDFNNEADTPDNFQSRRPNTSFCFLDIRSPGLGDTAMYLCATSRGLREGSYEQYFGPGTRLTVT.

V usage is TRBV5-1 and J usage is TRBJ2-7, with 9 bases identical to TRBD1. V gave up 2 bases and J gave up 5 bases; unmatched junction bases: 5. Germline V gene sequence: CDR1 SGHRS, CDR2 YFSETQ. This CDR3 comprises 14 residues. The CDR3 loop is CASSLQGATDEQYF. For the CDR3, the DNA is TGCGCCAGCAGCTTACAGGGGGCGACTGACGAGCAGTACTTC.

The chain is built from TRBV29-1 and TRBJ2-7; D is unclear. The ends were cut back, 1 base at V and 4 bases at J, with 11 bases in the middle. Germline CDR1 is SQVTM and CDR2 is ANQGSEA. The CDR3 totals 13 residues. Written as DNA, the CDR3 is TGCAGCGTTGAAGGCCCCACTGAGTACGAGCAGTACTTC. Amino acid sequence: CSVEGPTEYEQYF.

This clone was seen just once. Other DNA sequences from this sample encode an identical CDR3 as well. This rearrangement joins TRBV5-1 to TRBJ2-1, with D possibly TRBD2 on 6 matching bases. This CDR3 spans 15 amino acids. Between the trimmed V and J ends, which lost 0 bases and 0 bases, there was a span of 7 bases. Germline CDR1 is SGHRS and CDR2 is YFSETQ. Here the CDR3 DNA reads TGCGCCAGCAGCTTGGCCGGGAGCTCCTACAATGAGCAGTTCTTC. Its translation: CASSLAGSSYNEQFF.

The chain combines TRBV4-2 with TRBJ2-2; D possibly uses TRBD1 or TRBD2 (5 bases each). Germline V gene sequence: CDR1 LGHNA, CDR2 YNFKEQ. The CDR3 totals 18 residues. V was pared by 4 bases and J by 0 bases, with 18 bases between. CDR3 nucleotide sequence: TGTGCCAGCAGCCCGCACCGTACTGGGGGAACGAACACCGGGGAGCTGTTTTTT. It is translated as CASSPHRTGGTNTGELFF.

This chain connects TRBV6-5 to TRBJ1-5; no clear D. This CDR3 has 14 amino acids. The V end was cut by 6 bases, the J end by 5 bases, with 14 bases between. The germline gives CDR1 MNHEY, CDR2 SVGAGI. The CDR3 nucleotides are TGTGCCAGCAGACCCGGACTTGTTGATCAGCCCCAGCATTTT. It is translated as CASRPGLVDQPQHF.

V usage is TRBV7-9 and J usage is TRBJ2-3; 7 bases fit TRBD2. V trimming: 5 bases; J trimming: 3 bases; junction bases outside the gene matches: 5. Germline V gene sequence: CDR1 SEHNR, CDR2 FQNEAQ (reference sequence). The CDR3 sequence is 14 residues long. The CDR3 DNA reads as TGTGCCAGCAGCCGAAGGGACTATACAGATACGCAGTATTTT. Its protein is CASSRRDYTDTQYF. Drawing the rest from reference TRBV7-9 and TRBJ2-3, the complete variable domain is DTGVSQNPRHKITKRGQNVTFRCDPISEHNRLYWYRQTLGQGPEFLTYFQNEAQLEKSRLLSDRFSAERPKGSFSTLEIQRTEQGDSAMYLCASSRRDYTDTQYFGPGTRLTVL.

In regard to this clone: The sample contains more than one DNA sequence encoding this CDR3. The chain links TRBV2 to TRBJ1-3, with D tentatively TRBD1 (5 bases). V was trimmed by 7 bases and J by 4 bases, leaving 14 bases between them. The CDR3 length is 14 residues. Germline V gene data show CDR1 as SNHLY and CDR2 as FYNNEI. For the CDR3, the DNA is TGTGCCAGCACGCCTCAGGGCCTCGGAAACACCATATATTTT. Its protein is CASTPQGLGNTIYF.

The chain joins TRBV5-4 to TRBJ1-1; possible D gene TRBD1, 6 bases. Trimming removed 0 bases at V and 7 bases at J, with 13 bases between. The germline V gene encodes CDR1 SGHNT and CDR2 YYREEE (reference sequence). The length of the CDR3 is 14 residues. Here the CDR3 reads CASSLEGGAREAFF. CDR3 in DNA: TGTGCCAGCAGCTTGGAAGGGGGGGCCCGTGAAGCTTTCTTT. Drawing the rest from reference TRBV5-4 and TRBJ1-1, the complete variable domain is ETGVTQSPTHLIKTRGQQVTLRCSSQSGHNTVSWYQQALGQGPQFIFQYYREEENGRGNFPPRFSGLQFPNYSSELNVNALELDDSALYLCASSLEGGAREAFFGQGTRLTVV.

The V gene is TRBV19, the J gene TRBJ1-1, with a possible D match to TRBD1 (5 bases). The germline V gene encodes CDR1 LNHDA and CDR2 SQIVND (reference sequence). Trimming stripped 1 base from V and 6 bases from J, with 15 bases between. This CDR3 contains 15 residues. The CDR3 DNA reads TGTGCCAGTAGTATAGCCCAGGGAGTGGGGGCTGAAGCTTTCTTT. Its translation is CASSIAQGVGAEAFF.

The chain has TRBV7-3 and TRBJ2-1; 15 nucleotides match TRBD2. The ends lost 5 bases at V and 7 bases at J; junction bases unmatched: 9. This CDR3 has 17 amino acids. The germline V gene encodes CDR1 SGHTA and CDR2 FQGTGA. The CDR3 loop reads CASSAGTSGRQRNEQFF. The CDR3 DNA reads as TGTGCCAGCAGCGCGGGGACTAGCGGGAGGCAGAGGAATGAGCAGTTCTTC.

This clone was counted once. The chain employs TRBV5-1 and TRBJ2-2; TRBD2 matches 7 bases. V lost 6 bases to trimming and J lost 2 bases; unmatched junction nucleotides: 7. Germline assignment: CDR1 SGHRS and CDR2 YFSETQ. This CDR3 is 15 amino acids long. The CDR3 is CASTGGSVNTGELFF. In nucleotides, the CDR3 is TGCGCCAGCACGGGGGGTAGCGTTAACACCGGGGAGCTGTTTTTT.

This clone was seen more than once but under ten times. The chain has TRBV4-2 and TRBJ2-7, with 14 positions matching TRBD2. V shed 4 bases and J 3 bases; nucleotides not matched to a gene: 5. There are 16 residues in the CDR3. CDR1 is LGHNA, CDR2 YNFKEQ, per germline. The CDR3: CASSLGLAGDFYEQYF. The DNA for the CDR3 is TGTGCCAGCAGCCTGGGACTAGCGGGAGATTTCTACGAGCAGTACTTC.

V gene TRBV5-5 combines with J gene TRBJ2-5; D is possibly TRBD1 (6 bases). The V gene's germline CDR1 is SGHKS and CDR2 YYEKEE (reference sequence). The CDR3 totals 13 residues. Trimming pared 3 bases from V and 5 bases from J, leaving 11 bases between. CDR3 residues: CASSSTGRETQYF. Here the CDR3 DNA reads TGTGCCAGCAGCTCGACAGGACGGGAGACCCAGTACTTC.

This chain connects TRBV10-3 to TRBJ1-2; D gene uncertain. This CDR3 has 12 amino acids. Germline values: CDR1 ENHRY, CDR2 SYGVKD. The V and J ends lost 3 bases and 7 bases respectively, with 9 bases between them. CDR3 amino acids: CAISDEWSGYTF. CDR3 bases: TGTGCCATCAGTGATGAGTGGAGTGGCTACACCTTC.

By share of the sample, this clone is medium-sized. V usage is TRBV18 and J usage is TRBJ1-1; D not resolved. Germline loops: CDR1 KGHSH, CDR2 LQKENI. CDR3 size: 14 residues. Deletions cut 0 bases from V and 2 bases from J, with 7 bases between. The CDR3 bases are TGTGCCAGCTCACCACCGGCAGGAAACACTGAAGCTTTCTTT. Its translation is CASSPPAGNTEAFF.

The V gene is TRBV10-3, the J gene TRBJ1-2; TRBD1 matches 7 bases. Germline V gene sequence: CDR1 ENHRY, CDR2 SYGVKD. There are 15 residues in the CDR3. The trim removed 1 base at V and 3 bases at J, leaving 5 bases unmatched. DNA for the CDR3: TGTGCCATCAGTGAGTTCGCCGGGACAGACTATGGCTACACCTTC. This translates into CAISEFAGTDYGYTF.

The rearrangement links TRBV5-1 to TRBJ2-4; D not certain. From germline, CDR1 is SGHRS and CDR2 YFSETQ. V lost 4 bases and J lost 7, with 12 bases in between. The CDR3 has 13 residues. In nucleotides, the CDR3 is TGCGCCAGCAGCCCCCGCAACGGGAACATTCAGTACTTC. The encoded protein is CASSPRNGNIQYF.

The V call is TRBV18, the J call TRBJ2-1, with a weak D call TRBD1 (5 bases). The V gene lost 3 bases and the J gene lost 4 bases, with 16 bases spanning the gap. From germline, CDR1 is KGHSH and CDR2 LQKENI. The CDR3 is 16 residues long. CDR3 sequence (DNA): TGTGCCAGCTCACCTACGATGGCCCGACAGTACAATGAGCAGTTCTTC. This encodes CASSPTMARQYNEQFF.

The chain joins TRBV10-2 to TRBJ1-2, with D possibly matching TRBD1 (5 bases). The CDR3 length is 14 residues. V lost 0 bases to trimming and J lost 8 bases, with 13 bases between them. The V gene's germline CDR1 is WSHSY and CDR2 SAAADI. The CDR3 protein is CASSESLGVGGYTF. The CDR3, as DNA: TGCGCCAGCAGTGAGTCGTTAGGGGTCGGAGGCTACACCTTC.

The chain employs TRBV19 and TRBJ2-7, with 9 bases aligning to TRBD1. CDR3 length: 14 residues. The germline CDR1 and CDR2 sequences are LNHDA and SQIVND (reference sequence). V dropped 5 bases and J dropped 2; count of bases not matched to a gene: 4. Written as DNA, the CDR3 is TGTGCCAGTAGTGTAAACAGGGGGCCCTACGAGCAGTACTTC. Its protein product is CASSVNRGPYEQYF.